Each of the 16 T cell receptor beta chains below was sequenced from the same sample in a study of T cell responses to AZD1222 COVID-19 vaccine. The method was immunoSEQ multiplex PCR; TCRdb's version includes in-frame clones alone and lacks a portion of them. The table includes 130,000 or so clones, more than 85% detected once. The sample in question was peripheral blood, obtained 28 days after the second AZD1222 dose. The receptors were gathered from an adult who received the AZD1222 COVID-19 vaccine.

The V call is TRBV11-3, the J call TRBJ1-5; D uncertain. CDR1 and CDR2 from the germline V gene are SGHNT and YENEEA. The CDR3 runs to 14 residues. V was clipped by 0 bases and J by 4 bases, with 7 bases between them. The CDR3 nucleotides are TGTGCCAGCAGCTTAGATCGGTGGAATCAGCCCCAGCATTTT. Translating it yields CASSLDRWNQPQHF.

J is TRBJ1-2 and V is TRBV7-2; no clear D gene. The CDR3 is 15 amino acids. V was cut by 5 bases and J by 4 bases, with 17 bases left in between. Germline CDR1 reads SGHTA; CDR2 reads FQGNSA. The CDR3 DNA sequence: TGTGCCAGCAGCCCCCACAACGGGCAGACCTATGGCTACACCTTC. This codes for CASSPHNGQTYGYTF.

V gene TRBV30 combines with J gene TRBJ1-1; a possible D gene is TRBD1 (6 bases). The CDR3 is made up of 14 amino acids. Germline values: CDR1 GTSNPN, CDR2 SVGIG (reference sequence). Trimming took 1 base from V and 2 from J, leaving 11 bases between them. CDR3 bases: TGTGCCTGGAGTGGAACAGGGTTTAACACTGAAGCTTTCTTT. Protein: CAWSGTGFNTEAFF. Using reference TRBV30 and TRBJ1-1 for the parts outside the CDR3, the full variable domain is SQTIHQWPATLVQPVGSPLSLECTVEGTSNPNLYWYRQAAGRGLQLLFYSVGIGQISSEVPQNLSASRPQDRQFILSSKKLLLSDSGFYLCAWSGTGFNTEAFFGQGTRLTVV.

DNA of the CDR3: TGTGCCAGCAGTTTTACAGGGGGACGGGGTGGAGAAGCTTTCTTT. Its translation: CASSFTGGRGGEAFF. The chain links TRBV7-2 to TRBJ1-1, with 8 bases matching TRBD1. Germline CDR1 is SGHTA and CDR2 is FQGNSA. Germline trimming cut 6 bases from V and 8 bases from J; bases unmatched to any gene: 14. The CDR3 consists of 15 residues.

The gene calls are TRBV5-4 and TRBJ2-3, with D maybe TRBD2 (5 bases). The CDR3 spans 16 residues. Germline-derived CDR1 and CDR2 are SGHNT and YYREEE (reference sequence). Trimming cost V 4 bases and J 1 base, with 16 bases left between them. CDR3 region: CASSPWIAKGTDTQYF. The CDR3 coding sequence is TGTGCCAGCAGCCCCTGGATAGCGAAAGGCACAGATACGCAGTATTTT.

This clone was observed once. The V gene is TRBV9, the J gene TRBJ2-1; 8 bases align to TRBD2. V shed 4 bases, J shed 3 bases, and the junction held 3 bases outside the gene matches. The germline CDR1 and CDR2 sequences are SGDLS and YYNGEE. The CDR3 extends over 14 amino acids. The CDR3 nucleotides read TGTGCCAGCAGCCCTGGGACTAGCTACAATGAGCAGTTCTTC. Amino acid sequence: CASSPGTSYNEQFF.

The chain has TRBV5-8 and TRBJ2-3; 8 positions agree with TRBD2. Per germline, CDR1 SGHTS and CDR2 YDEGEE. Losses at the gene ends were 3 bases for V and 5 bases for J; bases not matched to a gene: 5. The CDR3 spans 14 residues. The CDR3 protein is CASSSGLVGDTQYF. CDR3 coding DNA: TGTGCCAGCAGCTCGGGACTAGTAGGAGATACGCAGTATTTT.

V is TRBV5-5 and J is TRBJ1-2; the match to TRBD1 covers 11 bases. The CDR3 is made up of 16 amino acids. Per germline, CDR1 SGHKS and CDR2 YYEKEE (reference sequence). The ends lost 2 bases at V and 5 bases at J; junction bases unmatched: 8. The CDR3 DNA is TGTGCCAGCAGCTTACAGATCCGGGACAGGGGGTATGGCTACACCTTC. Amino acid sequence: CASSLQIRDRGYGYTF.

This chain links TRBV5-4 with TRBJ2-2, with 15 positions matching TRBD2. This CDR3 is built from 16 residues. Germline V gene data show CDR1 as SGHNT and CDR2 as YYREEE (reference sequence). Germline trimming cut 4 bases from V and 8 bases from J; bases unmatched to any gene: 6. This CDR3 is CASSPWTSGGAGELFF. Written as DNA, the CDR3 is TGTGCCAGCAGCCCATGGACTAGCGGGGGGGCAGGGGAGCTGTTTTTT.

This chain's CDR3 is CASSQGQQGSEQFF. The CDR3 DNA sequence: TGTGCCAGCAGTCAGGGACAACAGGGTAGTGAGCAGTTCTTC. The chain has TRBV3-1 (or the pseudogene TRBV3-2) and TRBJ2-1; possible D gene TRBD1, 6 bases. V was pared by 6 bases and J by 9 bases, with 18 bases between. The germline V gene encodes CDR1 LGHDT and CDR2 YNNKEL (reference sequence). The CDR3 sequence is 14 residues long.

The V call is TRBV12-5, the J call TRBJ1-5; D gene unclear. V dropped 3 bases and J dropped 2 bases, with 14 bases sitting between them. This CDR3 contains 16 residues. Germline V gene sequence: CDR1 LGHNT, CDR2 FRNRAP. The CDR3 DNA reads TGTGCTAGTGGTTTAATTGACACGGCCGGCAATCAGCCCCAGCATTTT. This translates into CASGLIDTAGNQPQHF.

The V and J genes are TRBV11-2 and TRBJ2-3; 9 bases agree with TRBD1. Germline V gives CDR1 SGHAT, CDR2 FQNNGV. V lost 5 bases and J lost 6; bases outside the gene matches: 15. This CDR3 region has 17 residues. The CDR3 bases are TGTGCCAGCAGCCGCACCGTACCGGGACAGGGTGTTGATACGCAGTATTTT. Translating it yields CASSRTVPGQGVDTQYF. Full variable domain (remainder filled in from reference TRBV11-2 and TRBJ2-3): EAGVAQSPRYKIIEKRQSVAFWCNPISGHATLYWYQQILGQGPKLLIQFQNNGVVDDSQLPKDRFSAERLKGVDSTLKIQPAKLEDSAVYLCASSRTVPGQGVDTQYFGPGTRLTVL.

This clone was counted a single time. The CDR3 sequence: CASSQTGSGYTF. The CDR3 DNA sequence: TGTGCCAGCAGTCAGACAGGATCTGGCTACACCTTC. The chain employs TRBV6-5 and TRBJ1-2; D is possibly TRBD1 (6 bases). The ends were cut back, 5 bases at V and 7 bases at J, with 11 bases in the middle. The CDR3 runs to 12 residues. Germline V gene sequence: CDR1 MNHEY, CDR2 SVGAGI.

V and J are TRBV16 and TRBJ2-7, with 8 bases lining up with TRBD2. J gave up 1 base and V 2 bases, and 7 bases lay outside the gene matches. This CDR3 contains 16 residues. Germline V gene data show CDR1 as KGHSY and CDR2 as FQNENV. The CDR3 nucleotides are TGTGCCAGCAGCCAAGGGAGAAGCGGGGGTTCCTACGAGCAGTACGTC. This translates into CASSQGRSGGSYEQYV.

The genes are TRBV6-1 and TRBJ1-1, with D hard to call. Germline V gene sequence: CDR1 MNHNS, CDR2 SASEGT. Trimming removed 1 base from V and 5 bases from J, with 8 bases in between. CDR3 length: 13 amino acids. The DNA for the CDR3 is TGTGCCAGCAGTGAAGTTTTAGCTACTGAAGCTTTCTTT. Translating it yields CASSEVLATEAFF.

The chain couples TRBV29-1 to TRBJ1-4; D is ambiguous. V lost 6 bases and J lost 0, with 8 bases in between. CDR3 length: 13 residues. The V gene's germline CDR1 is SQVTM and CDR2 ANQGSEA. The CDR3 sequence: CSVLFATNEKLFF. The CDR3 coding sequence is TGCAGCGTGTTATTTGCAACTAATGAAAAACTGTTTTTT.